The 14 T cell receptor beta chains reported below all come from one sample, sequenced in a study of T cells in tuberculosis. The data were produced by immunoSEQ multiplex PCR, yet TCRdb's version contains in-frame clones alone and is incomplete. The repertoire holds roughly 30,000 clones, approximately 89% seen once, with about 2.2% in the top ten. The source material was PBMCs. These receptors originate from a donor under 30 with latent tuberculosis or without tuberculosis infection.

In the case of this clone: Relative to the germline gene, one junction end is altered; a read error may explain this. The V gene is TRBV7-2, the J gene TRBJ2-3, with no clear D. Germline CDR1 is SGHTA and CDR2 is FQGNSA. This CDR3 has 15 residues. CDR3 in DNA: TGTGCCAGCAGCTTAGCACTCCCCCCCACAGCTACGCAGTATTTT. It specifies CASSLALPPTATQYF.

CDR3 sequence (DNA): TGTGCCAGCAGTTTGCGGCTAGCGGGGAGAGAGACCCAGTACTTC. Translation: CASSLRLAGRETQYF. The chain is built from TRBV27 and TRBJ2-5; 9 nucleotides match TRBD2. Per germline, CDR1 MNHEY and CDR2 SMNVEV (reference sequence). The CDR3 runs to 15 residues. The J segment lost 4 bases and the V segment lost 3 bases, leaving 6 bases of the junction unmatched.

The rearrangement links TRBV19 to TRBJ2-1; TRBD2 aligns across 7 bases. This CDR3 region has 16 residues. CDR1 is LNHDA, CDR2 SQIVND, per germline (reference sequence). Losses at the gene ends were 5 bases for V and 7 bases for J; bases not matched to a gene: 14. The CDR3 coding sequence is TGTGCCAGTAGTGAGACTAGCCTTCGTATCTGGAATGAGCAGTTCTTC. Translating it yields CASSETSLRIWNEQFF.

The chain is built from TRBV14 and TRBJ2-5, with 9 bases matching TRBD1. The CDR3 sequence is 14 residues long. Per the germline V gene, CDR1 is SGHDN and CDR2 is FVKESK. V lost 1 base and J lost 7; bases outside the gene matches: 4. The CDR3 region has the DNA TGTGCCAGCAGCCAAGCCCGACAGGGGGGGACCCAGTACTTC. Translating gives CASSQARQGGTQYF.

The CDR3 protein is CASSVIPGQGFSGANVLTF. CDR3 coding DNA: TGTGCCAGTAGTGTGATTCCGGGACAGGGCTTCTCTGGGGCCAACGTCCTGACTTTC. This chain connects TRBV19 to TRBJ2-6; 9 nucleotides align to TRBD1. The CDR3 runs 19 residues. Germline assignment: CDR1 LNHDA and CDR2 SQIVND (reference sequence). V lost 5 bases and J lost 0; bases outside the gene matches: 11.

This clone was recorded only once. The gene calls are TRBV28 and TRBJ1-1, with D uncertain. Germline V lookup: CDR1 MDHEN, CDR2 SYDVKM. V lost 3 bases and J 2 bases, leaving 7 bases between the germline ends. The CDR3 length is 13 residues. The CDR3 coding sequence is TGTGCCAGCAGTTTTGAGAGAAACACTGAAGCTTTCTTT. Translated, it gives CASSFERNTEAFF.

The V call is TRBV9, the J call TRBJ2-6; the match to TRBD2 covers 13 bases. CDR1 and CDR2 (germline): SGDLS, YYNGEE. The CDR3 loop spans 20 amino acids. Trimming at V came to 1 base and at J to 2 bases, leaving 9 bases not matched to a gene. The CDR3 sequence: CASSVPLKGLAGPGANVLTF. In DNA, the CDR3 is TGTGCCAGCAGCGTACCTCTCAAGGGACTAGCGGGACCTGGGGCCAACGTCCTGACTTTC. Drawing the rest from reference TRBV9 and TRBJ2-6, the complete variable domain is DSGVTQTPKHLITATGQRVTLRCSPRSGDLSVYWYQQSLDQGLQFLIQYYNGEERAKGNILERFSAQQFPDLHSELNLSSLELGDSALYFCASSVPLKGLAGPGANVLTFGAGSRLTVL.

V is TRBV18 and J is TRBJ1-3; tentative D call: TRBD1 (5 bases). V shed 0 bases and J shed 1 base, with 10 bases lying between them. Germline values: CDR1 KGHSH, CDR2 LQKENI. This CDR3 has 16 residues. Here the CDR3 DNA reads TGTGCCAGCTCACCACCGACCAGGGATTCTGGAAACACCATATATTTT. Protein product: CASSPPTRDSGNTIYF.

J is TRBJ2-1 and V is TRBV5-1; 10 bases are a match to TRBD1. Per the germline V gene, CDR1 is SGHRS and CDR2 is YFSETQ. The V and J ends lost 4 bases and 4 bases, in that order; junction bases with no gene match: 5. The CDR3 length is 15 residues. The CDR3: CASSIGQGDYNEQFF. The CDR3 region has the DNA TGCGCCAGCAGCATAGGACAGGGGGATTACAATGAGCAGTTCTTC.

The rearrangement uses TRBV27 and TRBJ1-2; D is possibly TRBD1 (6 bases). The CDR3 extends over 15 amino acids. The V and J ends lost 6 bases and 4 bases respectively, with 18 bases between them. Germline CDR1 MNHEY, CDR2 SMNVEV (reference sequence). The CDR3 sequence is CASRPFAGASYGYTF. CDR3 nucleotides: TGTGCCAGCAGACCTTTCGCAGGGGCCTCCTATGGCTACACCTTC.

The chain carries TRBV9 and TRBJ2-1, with a possible D match to TRBD2 (6 bases). Germline V gene lookup returns CDR1 SGDLS and CDR2 YYNGEE. Trimming left V 0 bases short and J 2 bases short, with 15 bases between. The CDR3 is 17 amino acids. In DNA form, the CDR3 reads TGTGCCAGCAGCGTAGGATTTAGCGGAAGGACCTACAATGAGCAGTTCTTC. As protein: CASSVGFSGRTYNEQFF.

The chain recombines TRBV5-5 with TRBJ2-7; 9 positions match TRBD1. The CDR3 has 19 amino acids. Germline V gene sequence: CDR1 SGHKS, CDR2 YYEKEE (reference sequence). V lost 4 bases to trimming and J lost 0 bases; unmatched junction nucleotides: 17. The DNA of the CDR3 is TGTGCCAGCAGCCCGAGGTCAGGACAGGGGACTGGAGGCTCCTACGAGCAGTACTTC. Protein sequence: CASSPRSGQGTGGSYEQYF.

The CDR3 here is CAISGQGGSYGYTF. In DNA, the CDR3 is TGTGCCATCAGCGGACAGGGAGGGTCCTATGGCTACACCTTC. The V gene is TRBV10-3, the J gene TRBJ1-2, with TRBD1 identical over 8 bases. The CDR3 contains 14 residues. V lost 6 bases, J lost 4 bases, and 7 bases stayed unmatched. From germline, CDR1 is ENHRY and CDR2 SYGVKD.

V is TRBV9 and J is TRBJ1-1; 9 positions agree with TRBD1. In germline, CDR1 is SGDLS, CDR2 YYNGEE. With 4 bases clipped from V and 2 bases from J, the junction kept 12 bases outside the gene matches. This CDR3 is 17 amino acids long. The CDR3, as DNA: TGTGCCAGCAGCCTCCCCCCGGGACAGGGAGGAAACACTGAAGCTTTCTTT. Protein: CASSLPPGQGGNTEAFF. Full variable domain (missing parts from reference TRBV9 and TRBJ1-1): DSGVTQTPKHLITATGQRVTLRCSPRSGDLSVYWYQQSLDQGLQFLIQYYNGEERAKGNILERFSAQQFPDLHSELNLSSLELGDSALYFCASSLPPGQGGNTEAFFGQGTRLTVV.